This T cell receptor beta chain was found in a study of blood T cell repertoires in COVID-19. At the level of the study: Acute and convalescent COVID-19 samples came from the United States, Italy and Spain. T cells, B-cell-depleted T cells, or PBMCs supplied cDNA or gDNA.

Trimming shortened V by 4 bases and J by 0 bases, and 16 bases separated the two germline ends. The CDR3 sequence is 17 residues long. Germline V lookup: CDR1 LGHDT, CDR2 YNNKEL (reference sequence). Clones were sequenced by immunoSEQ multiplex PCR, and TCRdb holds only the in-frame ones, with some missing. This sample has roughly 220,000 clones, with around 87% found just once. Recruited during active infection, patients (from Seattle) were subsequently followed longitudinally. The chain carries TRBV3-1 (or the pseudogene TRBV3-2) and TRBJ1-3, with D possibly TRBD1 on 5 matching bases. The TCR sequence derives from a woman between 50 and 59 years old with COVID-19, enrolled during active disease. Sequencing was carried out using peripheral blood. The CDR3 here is CASSPWSQGVSGNTIYF. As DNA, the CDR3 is TGTGCCAGCAGCCCTTGGAGCCAGGGCGTCTCTGGAAACACCATATATTTT.